This T cell receptor (beta chain) appears in the sequencing data of a study of cytomegalovirus exposure and HLA in healthy donors. Findings and caveats of the study: A list of 150 to 200 TCR beta chains associated with cytomegalovirus was given.

PCR was performed using 60 Vbeta and 13 Jbeta primers. Produced via immunoSEQ multiplex PCR; TCRdb's table is partial and in-frame only. The repertoire consists of 95,000 or so clones, with around 86% occurring once and the leading ten covering over 4%. A single count supports this clone. Its target is not known. Donors consisted of healthy bone marrow donors. V was cut by 5 bases and J by 1 base, with 5 bases left in between. The length of the CDR3 is 12 residues. Germline-derived CDR1 and CDR2 are ENHRY and SYGVKD. The receptor comes from a woman between 65 and 79 years old in good health and CMV-seropositive. This sequence joins TRBV10-3 and TRBJ2-5; D is ambiguous. Sequenced input: PBMCs. The CDR3 here is CAISIGQETQYF. The CDR3 nucleotides are TGTGCCATCAGTATCGGCCAAGAGACCCAGTACTTC.